This T cell receptor (beta chain) was retrieved from a study of shared clonotypes between healthy human individuals. Study-wide context: Two women and three men aged 18 to 49 served as donors. Study conclusions and caveats: Naive subsets, compared against memory subsets, generally had larger estimated richness values.

Per the germline V gene, CDR1 is MNHNS and CDR2 is SASEGT. The CDR3 is 13 amino acids. Between the trimmed V and J ends, which lost 4 bases and 1 base, there was a span of 8 bases. On this clone: The antigen is not known.

Here immunoSEQ multiplex PCR was the method, and the copy in TCRdb shows in-frame clones only, minus some. Seen here are about 730,000 clones, over 55% observed once, and the top ten hold less than 2%. The CD4+ fraction was divided into a CD45RA+ naive subset and a CD45RA-negative memory subset. Sequencing was performed on memory CD4+ T cells sorted from blood. Described subset: CD45RA-negative fraction. The TCR originated in a woman aged 30 to 39 in good health. The chain couples TRBV6-1 to TRBJ2-7; D ambiguous. The CDR3: CASSVPTSYEQYF. DNA of the CDR3: TGTGCCAGCAGTGTCCCCACGTCCTACGAGCAGTACTTC.